This T cell receptor beta chain was recorded in a study of blood T cell repertoires in COVID-19. Across the whole study: Samples came from the United States, Italy and Spain, spanning acute and convalescent COVID-19. Sources were T cells, B-cell-depleted T cells, or PBMCs; the material itself was cDNA or gDNA.

Original processing notes: Estimates of nucleated cell counts were drawn from the amplification of reference gene primers. Repertoires were generated with immunoSEQ multiplex PCR, while TCRdb's copy carries only in-frame clones and drops some. The DNA gave D and trimming, while V, J and clone size come from that table. The data hold about 70,000 clones, with about four fifths observed a single time. The germline gives CDR1 MNHEY, CDR2 SVGEGT. V lost 4 bases and J 6 bases, leaving 16 bases between the germline ends. This CDR3 is 15 amino acids long. This chain joins TRBV6-2 or TRBV6-3 and TRBJ1-5; possibly TRBD1 for D (5 bases). The receptor was isolated from an older man who had recovered from COVID-19. Sequencing was carried out using peripheral blood. DNA for the CDR3: TGTGCCAGCAGTTCGGTCGACGGCGGGGGTCAGCCCCAGCATTTT. This codes for CASSSVDGGGQPQHF.